These 18 T cell receptor beta chains came from one sample sequenced in a study of beta chain features in type 1 diabetes. The antigens for these receptors are not known. General study points: Patients with Type 1 diabetes showed moderately but significantly shorter TCRB CDR3s in all four CD4+ subsets.

Reverse transcription of all isolated RNA meant that expressed TCRB transcripts were sequenced. Here immunoSEQ multiplex PCR was the method, and the copy in TCRdb shows in-frame clones only, minus some. The sample lists under 850,000 clones, over 10% occurring once. Sample: naive CD4+ T cells from blood. All receptors derive from a man younger than 35 with type 1 diabetes.

The chain links TRBV5-1 to TRBJ2-5; D call uncertain. Germline V gene sequence: CDR1 SGHRS, CDR2 YFSETQ. The ends were cut back, 1 base at V and 4 bases at J, with 8 bases in the middle. The CDR3 is 13 residues long. The CDR3 DNA reads TGCGCCAGCAGCTTGCCTAGTACAGAGACCCAGTACTTC. Protein product: CASSLPSTETQYF.

There are a few counts of this clone. V gene TRBV7-9 combines with J gene TRBJ1-5, with D hard to call. The CDR3 is made up of 13 amino acids. Germline CDR1 reads SEHNR; CDR2 reads FQNEAQ (reference sequence). V dropped 2 bases and J dropped 7 bases, with 9 bases sitting between them. The CDR3 loop reads CASSLTVNQPQHF. The CDR3 DNA reads TGTGCCAGCAGCTTAACGGTCAACCAGCCCCAGCATTTT.

This chain connects TRBV5-1 to TRBJ2-7, with a weak D call TRBD1 (6 bases). CDR1 is SGHRS, CDR2 YFSETQ, per germline. The CDR3 covers 15 residues. Trimming cost V 4 bases and J 4 bases, with 18 bases left between them. The CDR3 here is CASSLRDTSLYEQYF. CDR3 coding DNA: TGCGCCAGCAGCCTACGGGACACTTCCCTTTACGAGCAGTACTTC. The entire variable domain, with the rest obtained from reference TRBV5-1 and TRBJ2-7, is as follows: KAGVTQTPRYLIKTRGQQVTLSCSPISGHRSVSWYQQTPGQGLQFLFEYFSETQRNKGNFPGRFSGRQFSNSRSEMNVSTLELGDSALYLCASSLRDTSLYEQYFGPGTRLTVT.

This clone was detected a few times. J is TRBJ2-6 and V is TRBV5-1; possibly TRBD1 for D (5 bases). The germline CDR1 and CDR2 sequences are SGHRS and YFSETQ. Deletions cut 1 base from V and 0 bases from J, with 8 bases between. The CDR3 totals 16 residues. The CDR3 reads CASSLQGSSGANVLTF. DNA of the CDR3: TGCGCCAGCAGCTTGCAGGGTTCCTCTGGGGCCAACGTCCTGACTTTC.

V and J are TRBV10-3 and TRBJ2-3; D unresolved. Trimming shortened V by 3 bases and J by 4 bases, and 14 bases separated the two germline ends. Germline CDR1 and CDR2: ENHRY and SYGVKD. The CDR3 has 15 amino acids. CDR3 protein: CAISDGQRGADTQYF. In DNA form, the CDR3 reads TGTGCCATCAGTGACGGTCAGCGCGGCGCAGATACGCAGTATTTT.

This clone was recorded a few times. The rearrangement uses TRBV2 and TRBJ1-1; TRBD1 matches at 10 bases. Germline V lookup: CDR1 SNHLY, CDR2 FYNNEI. Unmatched junction bases numbered 1, after V lost 2 bases and J lost 7 bases. The CDR3 totals 13 residues. DNA of the CDR3: TGTGCCAGCAGTGAAAGGGACAGGGGTGAAGCTTTCTTT. Translated: CASSERDRGEAFF.

This clone was picked up a small number of times. The J gene is TRBJ2-5, the V gene TRBV5-1; 8 bases align to TRBD1. Germline V gene sequence: CDR1 SGHRS, CDR2 YFSETQ. The CDR3 runs to 15 residues. Trimming cost V 4 bases and J 1 base; bases outside gene matches: 6. Here the CDR3 reads CASSTGQGFQETQYF. As DNA, the CDR3 is TGCGCCAGCAGCACCGGACAGGGCTTCCAAGAGACCCAGTACTTC.

The V call is TRBV5-6, the J call TRBJ1-6; 10 bases are a match to TRBD1. Losses at the gene ends were 7 bases for V and 7 bases for J; bases not matched to a gene: 5. CDR1 and CDR2 (germline): SGHDT, YYEEEE. There are 14 residues in the CDR3. The CDR3 bases are TGTGCCAGCGGCCGGGACAGGGGCAATTCACCCCTCCACTTT. This gives the protein CASGRDRGNSPLHF.

This clone was seen more than once but under ten times. The CDR3 protein is CATSRKTGTSPLHF. The CDR3 DNA sequence: TGTGCCACCAGCAGAAAGACAGGGACCTCACCCCTCCACTTT. The rearrangement uses TRBV15 and TRBJ1-6, with 7 nucleotides matching TRBD1. The ends lost 2 bases at V and 10 bases at J; junction bases unmatched: 5. The CDR3 totals 14 residues. The germline V gene has CDR1 LNHNV and CDR2 YYDKDF (reference sequence).

This rearrangement joins TRBV5-6 to TRBJ2-3, with TRBD1 identical over 8 bases. The germline CDR1 and CDR2 sequences are SGHDT and YYEEEE. This CDR3 is 15 amino acids long. V lost 4 bases, J lost 4 bases, and 8 bases stayed unmatched. The CDR3: CASSGEDRVPDTQYF. The CDR3 coding sequence is TGTGCCAGCAGCGGAGAGGACAGGGTACCAGATACGCAGTATTTT.

The chain carries TRBV7-9 and TRBJ1-1; 8 bases are a match to TRBD1. The CDR3 extends over 15 amino acids. Germline V CDR1 and CDR2: SEHNR, FQNEAQ (reference sequence). V lost 5 bases and J lost 3; bases outside the gene matches: 8. The CDR3: CASSPRQGSYTEAFF. The CDR3 DNA reads as TGTGCCAGCAGCCCCAGACAGGGGTCCTACACTGAAGCTTTCTTT. Complete variable domain (other parts from reference TRBV7-9 and TRBJ1-1): DTGVSQNPRHKITKRGQNVTFRCDPISEHNRLYWYRQTLGQGPEFLTYFQNEAQLEKSRLLSDRFSAERPKGSFSTLEIQRTEQGDSAMYLCASSPRQGSYTEAFFGQGTRLTVV.

This clone was seen a handful of times. The chain is built from TRBV7-9 and TRBJ1-6; the D gene is possibly TRBD1 (5 bases). This CDR3 spans 15 amino acids. Trimming shortened V by 3 bases and J by 5 bases, and 11 bases separated the two germline ends. The germline CDR1 and CDR2 sequences are SEHNR and FQNEAQ (reference sequence). CDR3 residues: CASSFSGRDNSPLHF. The CDR3 DNA is TGTGCCAGCAGCTTTAGTGGCAGGGATAATTCACCCCTCCACTTT.

This clone was observed a few times. CDR3 loop: CAICGTGNTEAFF. The CDR3 region has the DNA TGTGCCATCTGCGGGACAGGGAACACTGAAGCTTTCTTT. The gene calls are TRBV10-3 and TRBJ1-1, with 8 bases identical to TRBD1. This CDR3 has 13 residues. Trimming at V came to 8 bases and at J to 1 base, leaving 3 bases not matched to a gene. Germline CDR1 ENHRY, CDR2 SYGVKD.

A few counts support this clone. The CDR3 nucleotides are TGTGCCAGCAGCCTTGCGGGTCGTTTCTATGGCTACACCTTC. Translation gives CASSLAGRFYGYTF. The genes are TRBV28 and TRBJ1-2; D is uncertain. Between the trimmed V and J ends, which lost 6 bases and 4 bases, there was a span of 15 bases. This CDR3 contains 14 residues. Per germline, CDR1 MDHEN and CDR2 SYDVKM.

This clone has only a few counts. The V call is TRBV7-2, the J call TRBJ1-5; D remains unclear. This CDR3 has 13 residues. The V end lost 5 bases, the J end lost 5 bases, and 10 bases lay between the germline ends. CDR1 and CDR2 (germline): SGHTA, FQGNSA. CDR3 sequence (DNA): TGTGCCAGCAGCCCCAATACGGATCAGCCCCAGCATTTT. Translation: CASSPNTDQPQHF.

In this sample, this clone turned up a few times. The rearrangement uses TRBV11-2 and TRBJ1-5; D is ambiguous. Per the germline V gene, CDR1 is SGHAT and CDR2 is FQNNGV. This CDR3 region has 13 residues. V was cut by 2 bases and J by 6 bases, with 8 bases left in between. The CDR3 nucleotides are TGTGCCAGCAGCTTACAAAGGGCTCAGCCCCAGCATTTT. Protein: CASSLQRAQPQHF. Supplemented by reference TRBV11-2 and TRBJ1-5, the full variable domain reads EAGVAQSPRYKIIEKRQSVAFWCNPISGHATLYWYQQILGQGPKLLIQFQNNGVVDDSQLPKDRFSAERLKGVDSTLKIQPAKLEDSAVYLCASSLQRAQPQHFGDGTRLSIL.

This rearrangement joins TRBV7-2 to TRBJ1-2; D might be TRBD1 (6 bases). V lost 5 bases and J lost 7, with 17 bases in between. This CDR3 comprises 14 residues. The germline V gene has CDR1 SGHTA and CDR2 FQGNSA. Here the CDR3 DNA reads TGTGCCAGCAGCGACCGAGGGGGAAGCTCTGGCTACACCTTC. It encodes CASSDRGGSSGYTF.

The sample holds a few counts of this clone. This rearrangement joins TRBV25-1 to TRBJ1-1; D remains unclear. Trimming cost V 1 base and J 3 bases, with 12 bases left between them. The CDR3 spans 15 residues. CDR1 is MGHDK, CDR2 SYGVNS, per germline. CDR3 sequence reads: CASSEWQVGDTEAFF. The CDR3 coding sequence is TGTGCCAGCAGTGAATGGCAGGTCGGCGACACTGAAGCTTTCTTT. The entire variable domain, with the rest obtained from reference TRBV25-1 and TRBJ1-1, is as follows: EADIYQTPRYLVIGTGKKITLECSQTMGHDKMYWYQQDPGMELHLIHYSYGVNSTEKGDLSSESTVSRIRTEHFPLTLESARPSHTSQYLCASSEWQVGDTEAFFGQGTRLTVV.